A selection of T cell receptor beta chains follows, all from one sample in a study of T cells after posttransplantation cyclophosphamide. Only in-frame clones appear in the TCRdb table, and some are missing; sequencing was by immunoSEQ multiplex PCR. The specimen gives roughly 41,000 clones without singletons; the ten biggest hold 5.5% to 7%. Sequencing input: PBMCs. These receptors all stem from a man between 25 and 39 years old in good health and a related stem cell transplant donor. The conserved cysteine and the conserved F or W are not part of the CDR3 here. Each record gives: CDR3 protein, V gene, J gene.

CDR3aa: ASRGTSGGADEQY
v_gene: TRBV2
j_gene: TRBJ2-7

CDR3aa: AAAAYTGANVLT
v_gene: TRBV28
j_gene: TRBJ2-6

CDR3aa: ATSKGQGYRGELF
v_gene: TRBV24-1
j_gene: TRBJ2-2

CDR3aa: ATSDFPLERSGAF
v_gene: TRBV24-1
j_gene: TRBJ1-1

CDR3aa: ATSRDVATGGYGYT
v_gene: TRBV15
j_gene: TRBJ1-2

CDR3aa: ASSISGLVSADTQY
v_gene: TRBV7-9
j_gene: TRBJ2-3

CDR3aa: ASSVEVNSPLH
v_gene: TRBV9
j_gene: TRBJ1-6

CDR3aa: AISAGTSGADTQY
v_gene: TRBV10-3
j_gene: TRBJ2-3

CDR3aa: ASSEGTGVLGYT
v_gene: TRBV6-1
j_gene: TRBJ1-2

CDR3aa: ASSLTSGGTGELF
v_gene: TRBV6-4
j_gene: TRBJ2-2

CDR3aa: ASSTRGFGGKEKLF
v_gene: TRBV5-1
j_gene: TRBJ1-4

CDR3aa: ASSLVAPGGNQPQH
v_gene: TRBV6-5
j_gene: TRBJ1-5

CDR3aa: ASSTKMNTEAF
v_gene: TRBV2
j_gene: TRBJ1-1

CDR3aa: ASSLGGGIWF
v_gene: TRBV7-9
j_gene: TRBJ2-1

CDR3aa: ASSRGQGSNQPQH
v_gene: TRBV6-5
j_gene: TRBJ1-5

CDR3aa: ASSLGRGTDTQY
v_gene: TRBV5-4
j_gene: TRBJ2-3

CDR3aa: ASSAPSGGPYNEQF
v_gene: TRBV9
j_gene: TRBJ2-1

CDR3aa: ASSPRQPSGTDTQY
v_gene: TRBV18
j_gene: TRBJ2-3

CDR3aa: ASSWTGEYSEQY
v_gene: TRBV6-5
j_gene: TRBJ2-7

CDR3aa: ASSIAGTGTGDEQY
v_gene: TRBV19
j_gene: TRBJ2-7

CDR3aa: ASSDRYNEQF
v_gene: TRBV6-1
j_gene: TRBJ2-1

CDR3aa: ASSYTGDYGYT
v_gene: TRBV9
j_gene: TRBJ1-2

CDR3aa: ASSRGGGGSQPQH
v_gene: TRBV19
j_gene: TRBJ1-5

CDR3aa: ASGLATGYTGELF
v_gene: TRBV12-5
j_gene: TRBJ2-2

CDR3aa: ASSEGGIPDTQY
v_gene: TRBV7-3
j_gene: TRBJ2-3

CDR3aa: ASSPTGLAGISSYEQY
v_gene: TRBV7-9
j_gene: TRBJ2-7

CDR3aa: ASRQRGGGDTQY
v_gene: TRBV2
j_gene: TRBJ2-3

CDR3aa: ASSPVYEKGEQF
v_gene: TRBV9
j_gene: TRBJ2-1

CDR3aa: ASSSGQSDEQY
v_gene: TRBV19
j_gene: TRBJ2-7

CDR3aa: ASSSGLAGGHYEQF
v_gene: TRBV11-2
j_gene: TRBJ2-1

CDR3aa: ASSVPRRVEGTEAF
v_gene: TRBV28
j_gene: TRBJ1-1

CDR3aa: ASQVRDNSPLH
v_gene: TRBV27
j_gene: TRBJ1-6

CDR3aa: ASSRVRAGNTIY
v_gene: TRBV12-3/TRBV12-4
j_gene: TRBJ1-3

CDR3aa: ASSGRGSLTDTQY
v_gene: TRBV19
j_gene: TRBJ2-3